The 12 T cell receptor beta chains below come from one sample, sequenced in a study of shared clonotypes between healthy human individuals. Produced via immunoSEQ multiplex PCR; TCRdb's table is partial and in-frame only. This table holds some 530,000 clones, around 85% found once. The sequencing sample was made of PBMCs. The receptors shown here come from a woman aged 40 to 49 in good health. Some clones in this sample may be carry-over from other donors' samples.

CDR3 in DNA: TGCGCCAGCAGCTCCCCTAGCGGGAGTTCCTACAATGAGCAGTTCTTC. Residues: CASSSPSGSSYNEQFF. The chain is built from TRBV5-1 and TRBJ2-1, with 10 nucleotides matching TRBD2. Losses at the gene ends were 3 bases for V and 1 base for J; bases not matched to a gene: 4. The CDR3 has 16 amino acids. Germline assignment: CDR1 SGHRS and CDR2 YFSETQ.

This chain uses TRBV7-9 with TRBJ1-1; weak D call: TRBD1 (6 bases). The germline V and J ends were trimmed by 3 bases and 0 bases, with 8 bases remaining between them. In germline, CDR1 is SEHNR, CDR2 FQNEAQ (reference sequence). The CDR3 runs 14 residues. The CDR3 loop reads CASSFQGLNTEAFF. For the CDR3, the DNA is TGTGCCAGCAGCTTTCAGGGGCTGAACACTGAAGCTTTCTTT.

The chain has TRBV7-2 and TRBJ2-2; D unresolved. The CDR3 loop spans 15 amino acids. The V end was cut by 5 bases, the J end by 9 bases, with 19 bases between. Germline V CDR1 and CDR2: SGHTA, FQGNSA. This CDR3 is CASSPALGSPRELFF. As DNA, the CDR3 is TGTGCCAGCAGCCCGGCCTTAGGGTCCCCCCGGGAGCTGTTTTTT.

At least ten counts were recorded for this clone. The chain employs TRBV2 and TRBJ2-7; D perhaps matches TRBD1 (6 bases). The CDR3 has 13 residues. Trimming stripped 5 bases from V and 2 bases from J, with 10 bases between. The germline CDR1 and CDR2 sequences are SNHLY and FYNNEI. The CDR3 region has the DNA TGTGCCAGCAGTACAGGGATCCCCTACGAGCAGTACTTC. Its translation is CASSTGIPYEQYF.

As regards this clone: A far larger clone is one nucleotide away, so this likely arose from a read error. The chain recombines TRBV11-2 with TRBJ1-2; D may be TRBD1 (5 bases). Germline V CDR1 and CDR2: SGHAT, FQNNGV. The CDR3 length is 10 residues. CDR3 loop: CAGRAYGYTF. CDR3 DNA: TGTGCCGGCAGGGCCTATGGCTACACCTTC.

The chain employs TRBV7-3 and TRBJ2-5; TRBD1 agrees at 7 bases. Per germline, CDR1 SGHTA and CDR2 FQGTGA. The CDR3 has 13 amino acids. The ends lost 5 bases at V and 3 bases at J; junction bases unmatched: 3. The CDR3 bases are TGTGCCAGCAGCCGGGACAGAGAAGAGACCCAGTACTTC. The encoded protein is CASSRDREETQYF.

Regarding this clone: This likely reflects a read error, since a far larger clone is one base away. The V gene is TRBV4-1, the J gene TRBJ2-5, with TRBD1 identical over 10 bases. CDR1 and CDR2 (germline): MGHRA, YSYEKL. The CDR3 consists of 15 residues. Here the CDR3 DNA reads TGCGCCGGCAGCCTTGCGACAGGGGGCGTGGAGACCCAGTACTTC. It specifies CAGSLATGGVETQYF.

CDR3 sequence (DNA): TGTGCCAGTAGTATAGGACATCCCGGGGAGGAAAAACTGTTTTTT. Its translation is CASSIGHPGEEKLFF. The J gene is TRBJ1-4, the V gene TRBV19; no clear D. V gave up 1 base and J gave up 8 bases, with 14 bases separating them. This CDR3 spans 15 amino acids. Germline-derived CDR1 and CDR2 are LNHDA and SQIVND (reference sequence).

The chain joins TRBV2 to TRBJ1-1; tentatively, D is TRBD1 (5 bases). Germline V gene sequence: CDR1 SNHLY, CDR2 FYNNEI. The V end was cut by 5 bases, the J end by 1 base, with 8 bases between. CDR3 size: 13 residues. The chain's CDR3 is CASSRDGNTEAFF. CDR3 bases: TGTGCCAGCAGTAGGGACGGGAACACTGAAGCTTTCTTT. Filled out from reference TRBV2 and TRBJ1-1, the complete variable domain reads EPEVTQTPSHQVTQMGQEVILRCVPISNHLYFYWYRQILGQKVEFLVSFYNNEISEKSEIFDDQFSVERPDGSNFTLKIRSTKLEDSAMYFCASSRDGNTEAFFGQGTRLTVV.

V gene TRBV21-1 combines with J gene TRBJ2-3; the listed D gene, TRBD2, was not tested against the DNA. TRBV21-1 represents a pseudogene. The length of the CDR3 is 19 residues. The CDR3 here is CASSKIRGLAGKSTDTQYF. The CDR3 bases are TGTGCCAGCAGCAAGATCCGGGGACTAGCGGGAAAGAGCACAGATACGCAGTATTTT.

This clone has only a few counts. A far larger clone is off by one base, so a read error is likely. This CDR3 is CAWENAVYNKQFF. As DNA, the CDR3 is TGTGCCTGGGAGAACGCAGTTTACAATAAGCAGTTCTTC. This sequence joins TRBV30 and TRBJ2-1; no definite D call. The CDR3 has 13 amino acids. Germline loops: CDR1 GTSNPN, CDR2 SVGIG (reference sequence).

The chain employs TRBV7-9 and TRBJ2-3; 11 positions match TRBD2. Looked up from germline, CDR1 is SEHNR and CDR2 is FQNEAQ (reference sequence). The CDR3 has 18 residues. V lost 5 bases, J lost 0 bases, and 10 bases stayed unmatched. CDR3 region: CASSATSGDLSSTDTQYF. The CDR3 nucleotides read TGTGCCAGCAGCGCGACTAGCGGGGATCTTTCTAGCACAGATACGCAGTATTTT.